The source of this T cell receptor beta chain is a study of T cells after yellow fever vaccination. Study information: The fractions with low cell numbers were processed using SMART-Seq v4 Ultra Low Input. Study-wide results and caveats: Re-detected after boosting: most primary clones, more than 95% of CD4 and about 89% of CD8.

Germline V CDR1 and CDR2: MDHEN, SYDVKM. The CDR3 totals 16 residues. The ends lost 6 bases at V and 1 base at J; junction bases unmatched: 8. This clonotype showed up just a few times. Antigen specificity is unknown. They built TCR cDNA with 5'RACE template switching, a step that put in a universal primer site and UMIs. TCRdb itself ran the 5' RACE reads through MiXCR, one entry per CDR3 protein. Among a few hundred thousand distinct CDR3 sequences listed, 3% to 4.5% were seen once. The sample here was PBMCs, taken on the day of the yellow fever booster vaccination. The rearrangement joins TRBV28 to TRBJ2-1, with 8 bases that match TRBD1. The TCR originated in a man between 18 and 35 years old who received the YFV17D yellow fever vaccine. DNA of the CDR3: TGTGCCAGCAGAACCCGACAGGGGAGATCCTACAATGAGCAGTTCTTC. Amino acid sequence: CASRTRQGRSYNEQFF.